This T cell receptor (beta chain) appears in the sequencing data of a study of blood T cell repertoires in COVID-19. The CDR3 covers 15 residues. Germline V gene data show CDR1 as KGHDR and CDR2 as SFDVKD. The V and J ends lost 3 bases and 2 bases, in that order; junction bases with no gene match: 3. The protocol was immunoSEQ multiplex PCR, while the TCRdb copy is restricted to in-frame clones and leaves out a portion. The sample includes 260,000 or so clones, approximately 80% of them seen just once. This chain uses TRBV24-1 with TRBJ2-3, with 8 bases identical to TRBD2. The sequence was obtained from a woman older than 75 with COVID-19, enrolled during active disease. Sequencing was performed on peripheral blood. CDR3 sequence: CATSDRREDTDTQYF. CDR3 bases: TGTGCCACCAGTGATCGGCGGGAGGACACAGATACGCAGTATTTT.